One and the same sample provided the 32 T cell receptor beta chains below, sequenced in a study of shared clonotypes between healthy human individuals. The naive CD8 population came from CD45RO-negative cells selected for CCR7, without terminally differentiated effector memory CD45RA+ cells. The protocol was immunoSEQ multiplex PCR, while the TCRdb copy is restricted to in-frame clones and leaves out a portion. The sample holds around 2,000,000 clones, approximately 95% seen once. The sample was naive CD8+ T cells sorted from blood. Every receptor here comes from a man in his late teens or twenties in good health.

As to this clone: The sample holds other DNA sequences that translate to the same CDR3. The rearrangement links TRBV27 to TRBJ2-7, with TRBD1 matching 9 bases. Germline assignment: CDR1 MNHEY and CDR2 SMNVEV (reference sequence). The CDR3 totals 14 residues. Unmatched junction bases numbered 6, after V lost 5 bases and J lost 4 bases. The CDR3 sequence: CASSLGTGLYEQYF. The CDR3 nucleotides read TGTGCCAGCAGTCTCGGGACAGGGCTTTACGAGCAGTACTTC.

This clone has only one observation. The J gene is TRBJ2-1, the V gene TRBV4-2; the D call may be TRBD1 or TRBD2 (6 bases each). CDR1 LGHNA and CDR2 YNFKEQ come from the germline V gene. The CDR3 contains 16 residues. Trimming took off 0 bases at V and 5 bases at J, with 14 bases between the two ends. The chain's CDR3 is CASSQDVAGEDNEQFF. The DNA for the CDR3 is TGTGCCAGCAGCCAAGATGTTGCAGGGGAGGACAATGAGCAGTTCTTC.

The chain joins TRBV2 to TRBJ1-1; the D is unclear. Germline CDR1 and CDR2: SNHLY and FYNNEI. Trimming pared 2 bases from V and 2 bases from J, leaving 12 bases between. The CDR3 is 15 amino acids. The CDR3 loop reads CASSEPQDYNTEAFF. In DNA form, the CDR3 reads TGTGCCAGCAGTGAACCCCAGGATTATAACACTGAAGCTTTCTTT.

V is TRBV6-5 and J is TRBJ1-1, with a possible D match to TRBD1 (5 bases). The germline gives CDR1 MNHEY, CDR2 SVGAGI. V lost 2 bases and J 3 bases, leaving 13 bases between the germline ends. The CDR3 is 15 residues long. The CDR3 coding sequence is TGTGCCAGCAGTTACGCAAGGGGAGCTCACACTGAAGCTTTCTTT. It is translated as CASSYARGAHTEAFF.

CDR3 nucleotides: TGCGCCAGCTTGCTTACGCCCAGGGCCAATGCCTATGGCTACACCTTC. Translation: CASLLTPRANAYGYTF. The J gene is TRBJ1-2, the V gene TRBV4-1; possible D gene TRBD1, 5 bases. Deletions cut 8 bases from V and 4 bases from J, with 23 bases between. Germline CDR1 reads MGHRA; CDR2 reads YSYEKL. The CDR3 contains 16 residues.

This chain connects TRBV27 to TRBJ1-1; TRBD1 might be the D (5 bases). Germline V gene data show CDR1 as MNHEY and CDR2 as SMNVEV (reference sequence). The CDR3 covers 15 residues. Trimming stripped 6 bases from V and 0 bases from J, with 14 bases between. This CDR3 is CASSSRVAMNTEAFF. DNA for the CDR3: TGTGCCAGCAGCTCCAGGGTCGCTATGAACACTGAAGCTTTCTTT.

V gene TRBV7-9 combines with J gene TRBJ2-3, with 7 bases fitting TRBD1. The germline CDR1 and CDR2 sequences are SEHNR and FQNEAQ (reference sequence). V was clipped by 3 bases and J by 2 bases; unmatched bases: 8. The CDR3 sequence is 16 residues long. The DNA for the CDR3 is TGTGCCAGCAGCTTTCCCGGGGACAGCCTCACAGATACGCAGTATTTT. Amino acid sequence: CASSFPGDSLTDTQYF.

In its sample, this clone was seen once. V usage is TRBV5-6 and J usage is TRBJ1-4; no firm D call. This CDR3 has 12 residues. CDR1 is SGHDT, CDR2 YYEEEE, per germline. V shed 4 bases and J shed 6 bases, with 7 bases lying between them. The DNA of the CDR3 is TGTGCCAGCAGCGATGGGGATGAAAAACTGTTTTTT. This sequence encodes CASSDGDEKLFF. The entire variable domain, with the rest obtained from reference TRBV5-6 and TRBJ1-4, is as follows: DAGVTQSPTHLIKTRGQQVTLRCSPKSGHDTVSWYQQALGQGPQFIFQYYEEEERQRGNFPDRFSGHQFPNYSSELNVNALLLGDSALYLCASSDGDEKLFFGSGTQLSVL.

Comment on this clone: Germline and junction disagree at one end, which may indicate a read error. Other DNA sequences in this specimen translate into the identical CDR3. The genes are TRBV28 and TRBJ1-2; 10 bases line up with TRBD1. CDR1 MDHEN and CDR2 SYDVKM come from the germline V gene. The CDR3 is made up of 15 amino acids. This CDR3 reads CASSLLGTGAYGYTF. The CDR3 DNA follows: TGCGCCAGCAGTTTATTGGGGACAGGGGCCTATGGCTACACCTTC.

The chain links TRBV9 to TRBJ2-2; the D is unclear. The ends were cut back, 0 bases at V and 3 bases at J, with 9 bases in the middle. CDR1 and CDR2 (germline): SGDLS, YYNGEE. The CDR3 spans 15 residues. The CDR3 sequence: CASSVELGYTGELFF. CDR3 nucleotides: TGTGCCAGCAGCGTAGAGTTGGGGTACACCGGGGAGCTGTTTTTT.

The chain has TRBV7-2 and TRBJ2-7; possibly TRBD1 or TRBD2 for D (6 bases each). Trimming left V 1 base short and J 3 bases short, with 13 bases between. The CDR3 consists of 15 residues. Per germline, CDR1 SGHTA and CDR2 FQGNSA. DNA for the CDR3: TGTGCCAGCAGCTTAGGGTGGGGGGCCCTCTACGAGCAGTACTTC. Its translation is CASSLGWGALYEQYF.

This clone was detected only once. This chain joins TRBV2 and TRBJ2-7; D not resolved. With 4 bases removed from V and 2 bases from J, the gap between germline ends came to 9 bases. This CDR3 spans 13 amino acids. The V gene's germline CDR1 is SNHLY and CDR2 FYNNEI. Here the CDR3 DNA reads TGTGCCAGCAGTGGGTTCGATACCTACGAGCAGTACTTC. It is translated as CASSGFDTYEQYF.

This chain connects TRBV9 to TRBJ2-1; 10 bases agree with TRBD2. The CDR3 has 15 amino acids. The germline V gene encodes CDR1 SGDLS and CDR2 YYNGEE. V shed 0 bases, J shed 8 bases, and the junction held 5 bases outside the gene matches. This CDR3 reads CASSVESGRADEQFF. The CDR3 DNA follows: TGTGCCAGCAGCGTAGAGAGCGGGAGGGCCGATGAGCAGTTCTTC.

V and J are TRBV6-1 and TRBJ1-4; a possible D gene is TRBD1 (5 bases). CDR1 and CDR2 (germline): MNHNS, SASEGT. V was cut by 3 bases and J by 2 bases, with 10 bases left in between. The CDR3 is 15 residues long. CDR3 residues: CASSEGWGTNEKLFF. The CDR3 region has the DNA TGTGCCAGCAGTGAGGGGTGGGGGACTAATGAAAAACTGTTTTTT.

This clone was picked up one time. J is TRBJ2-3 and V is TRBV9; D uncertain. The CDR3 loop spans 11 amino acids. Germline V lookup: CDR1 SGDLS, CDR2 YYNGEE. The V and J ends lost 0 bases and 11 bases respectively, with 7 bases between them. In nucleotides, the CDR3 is TGTGCCAGCAGCGTAGCCCAGGTGCAGTATTTT. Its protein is CASSVAQVQYF.

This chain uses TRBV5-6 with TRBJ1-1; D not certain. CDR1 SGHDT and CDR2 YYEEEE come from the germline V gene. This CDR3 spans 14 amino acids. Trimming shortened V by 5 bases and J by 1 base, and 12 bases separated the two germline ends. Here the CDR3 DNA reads TGTGCCAGCAGAGTCAGGAGATCGAACACTGAAGCTTTCTTT. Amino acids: CASRVRRSNTEAFF.

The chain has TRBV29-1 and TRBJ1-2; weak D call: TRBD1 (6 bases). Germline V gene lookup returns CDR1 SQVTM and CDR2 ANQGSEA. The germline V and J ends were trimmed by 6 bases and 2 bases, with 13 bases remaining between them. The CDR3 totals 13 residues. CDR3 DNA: TGCAGCGTCGATTCCGACAGGAACTATGGCTACACCTTC. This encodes CSVDSDRNYGYTF.

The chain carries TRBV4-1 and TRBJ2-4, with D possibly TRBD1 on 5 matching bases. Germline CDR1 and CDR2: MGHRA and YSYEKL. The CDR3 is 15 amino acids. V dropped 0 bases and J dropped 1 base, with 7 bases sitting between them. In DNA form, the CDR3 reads TGCGCCAGCAGCCAAGAGGGGCTGGCCAAAAACATTCAGTACTTC. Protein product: CASSQEGLAKNIQYF.

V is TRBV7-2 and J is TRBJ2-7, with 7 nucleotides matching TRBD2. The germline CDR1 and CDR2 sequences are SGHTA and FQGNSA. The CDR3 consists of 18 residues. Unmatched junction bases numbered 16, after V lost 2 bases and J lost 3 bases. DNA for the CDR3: TGTGCCAGCAGCTTAAAGTCCGGACTAGTGATCGGTCTCTACGAGCAGTACTTC. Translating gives CASSLKSGLVIGLYEQYF.

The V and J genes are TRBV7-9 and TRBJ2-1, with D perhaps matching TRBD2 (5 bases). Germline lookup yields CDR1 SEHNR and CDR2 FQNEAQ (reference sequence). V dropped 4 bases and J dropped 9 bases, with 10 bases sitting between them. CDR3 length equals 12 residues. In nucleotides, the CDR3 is TGTGCCAGCAGCTATAGCGTAGGTGAGCAGTTCTTC. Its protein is CASSYSVGEQFF. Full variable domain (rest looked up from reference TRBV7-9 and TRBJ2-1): DTGVSQNPRHKITKRGQNVTFRCDPISEHNRLYWYRQTLGQGPEFLTYFQNEAQLEKSRLLSDRFSAERPKGSFSTLEIQRTEQGDSAMYLCASSYSVGEQFFGPGTRLTVL.

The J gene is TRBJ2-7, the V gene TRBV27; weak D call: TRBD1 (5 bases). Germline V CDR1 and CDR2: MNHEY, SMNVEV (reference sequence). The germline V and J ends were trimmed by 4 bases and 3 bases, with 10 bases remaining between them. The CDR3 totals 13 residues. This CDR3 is CASSSGPLYEQYF. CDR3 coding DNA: TGTGCCAGCAGTTCAGGGCCGCTCTACGAGCAGTACTTC.

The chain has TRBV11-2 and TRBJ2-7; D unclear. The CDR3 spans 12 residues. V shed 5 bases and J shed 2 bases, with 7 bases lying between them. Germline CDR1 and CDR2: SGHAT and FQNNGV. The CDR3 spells CASSPDPYEQYF. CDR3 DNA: TGTGCCAGCAGCCCAGACCCCTACGAGCAGTACTTC.

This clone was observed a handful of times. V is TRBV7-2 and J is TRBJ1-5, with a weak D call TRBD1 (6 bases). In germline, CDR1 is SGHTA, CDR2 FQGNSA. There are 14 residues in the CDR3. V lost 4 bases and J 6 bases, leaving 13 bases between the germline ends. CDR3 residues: CASSSDRSVQPQHF. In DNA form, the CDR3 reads TGTGCCAGCAGCTCCGACAGGTCCGTTCAGCCCCAGCATTTT.

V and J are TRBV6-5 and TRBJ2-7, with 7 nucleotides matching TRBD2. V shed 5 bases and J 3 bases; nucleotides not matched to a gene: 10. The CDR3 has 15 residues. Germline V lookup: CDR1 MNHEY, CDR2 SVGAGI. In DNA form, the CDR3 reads TGTGCCAGCAGTCCCCTTCAGGGACTATACTACGAGCAGTACTTC. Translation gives CASSPLQGLYYEQYF.

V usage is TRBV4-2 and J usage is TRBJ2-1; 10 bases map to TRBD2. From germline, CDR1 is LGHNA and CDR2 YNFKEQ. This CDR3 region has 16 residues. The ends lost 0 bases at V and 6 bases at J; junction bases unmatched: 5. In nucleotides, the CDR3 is TGTGCCAGCAGCCAAGATCTGAGCGGGAGGGGCAATGAGCAGTTCTTC. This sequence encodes CASSQDLSGRGNEQFF.

In DNA form, the CDR3 reads TGTGCCAGCAGTTTCATAACAGGGACTAACTATGGCTACACCTTC. Protein sequence: CASSFITGTNYGYTF. The chain carries TRBV27 and TRBJ1-2; D might be TRBD1 (6 bases). The CDR3 length is 15 residues. The germline V gene has CDR1 MNHEY and CDR2 SMNVEV (reference sequence). Trimming removed 3 bases at V and 0 bases at J, with 11 bases between.

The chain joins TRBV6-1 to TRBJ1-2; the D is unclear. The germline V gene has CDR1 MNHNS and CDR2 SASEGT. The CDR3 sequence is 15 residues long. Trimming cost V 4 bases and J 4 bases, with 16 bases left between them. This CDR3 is CASSVGQGIGYGYTF. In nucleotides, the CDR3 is TGTGCCAGCAGTGTTGGTCAAGGGATTGGCTATGGCTACACCTTC.

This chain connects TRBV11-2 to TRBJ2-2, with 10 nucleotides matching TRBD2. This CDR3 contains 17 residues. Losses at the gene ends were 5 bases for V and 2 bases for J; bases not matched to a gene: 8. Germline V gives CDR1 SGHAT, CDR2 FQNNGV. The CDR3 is CASSLRTSGPNTGELFF. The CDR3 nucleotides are TGTGCCAGCAGCCTTCGGACTAGCGGACCTAACACCGGGGAGCTGTTTTTT. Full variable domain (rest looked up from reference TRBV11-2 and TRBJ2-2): EAGVAQSPRYKIIEKRQSVAFWCNPISGHATLYWYQQILGQGPKLLIQFQNNGVVDDSQLPKDRFSAERLKGVDSTLKIQPAKLEDSAVYLCASSLRTSGPNTGELFFGEGSRLTVL.

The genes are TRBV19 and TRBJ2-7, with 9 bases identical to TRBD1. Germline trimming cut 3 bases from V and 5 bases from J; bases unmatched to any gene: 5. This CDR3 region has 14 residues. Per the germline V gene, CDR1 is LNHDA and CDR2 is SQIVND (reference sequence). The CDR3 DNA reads TGTGCCAGTAGTATGGGGACAGGGATCGACGAGCAGTACTTC. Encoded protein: CASSMGTGIDEQYF.

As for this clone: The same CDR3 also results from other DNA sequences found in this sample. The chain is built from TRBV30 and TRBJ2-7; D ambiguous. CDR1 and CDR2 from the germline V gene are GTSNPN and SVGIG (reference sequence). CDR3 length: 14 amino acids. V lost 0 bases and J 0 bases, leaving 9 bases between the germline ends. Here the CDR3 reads CAWSVGGLSYEQYF. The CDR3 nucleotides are TGTGCCTGGAGTGTAGGTGGCCTCTCCTACGAGCAGTACTTC.

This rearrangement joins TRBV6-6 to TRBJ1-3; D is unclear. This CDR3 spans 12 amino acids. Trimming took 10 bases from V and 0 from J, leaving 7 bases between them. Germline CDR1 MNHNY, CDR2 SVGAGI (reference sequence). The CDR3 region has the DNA TGTGCCACGAGGAGCTCTGGAAACACCATATATTTT. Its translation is CATRSSGNTIYF.

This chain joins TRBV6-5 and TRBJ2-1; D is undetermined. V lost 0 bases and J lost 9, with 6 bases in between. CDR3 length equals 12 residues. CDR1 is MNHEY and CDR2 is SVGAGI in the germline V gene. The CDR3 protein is CASSYSNSEQFF. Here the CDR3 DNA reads TGTGCCAGCAGTTACTCAAATTCTGAGCAGTTCTTC.